This T cell receptor beta chain was identified during a study of vaccination and CD4 T cells after COVID-19. As for the study in general: Overlapping spike pools from SARS-CoV-2 and HCoV-NL63, HCoV-OC43 and HCoV-229E served as culture stimuli.

Study-wide points: Median SARS-CoV-2-reactive clonotypes rose from roughly 22 to 38, not significantly.

This clonotype was observed a handful of times. The antigen remains unidentified. Cultured CD4+ T-cell DNA underwent Oncomine TCR Beta short-read sequencing. TCRdb re-analysed the PCR reads in MiXCR, keeping a single row per CDR3 protein. The top ten clones hold roughly 9.6% of a sample with about 11,000 distinct CDR3 sequences, around 55% of them seen once. V was pared by 4 bases and J by 2 bases, with 8 bases between. The CDR3 runs 12 residues. In germline, CDR1 is DFQATT, CDR2 SNEGSKA (reference sequence). This sample's treatment: roughly 10-day PBMC culture with coronavirus spike peptide pools or control peptides (ViraFEST assay). ViraFEST grew antigen-specific T cells using peptide pools, then sequenced TCRs.

The TCR comes from a human donor who had recovered from COVID-19. V and J are TRBV20-1 and TRBJ1-2; D gene unclear. The sequencing input was CD4+ T cells from blood, cultured in vitro. The CDR3 sequence is CSAKTENYGYTF. The CDR3 nucleotides read TGCAGTGCTAAAACAGAGAACTATGGCTACACCTTC.